This is a list of T cell receptor beta chains from one sample in a study of regulatory T cells in long-lasting Graves disease. TCRdb fed the multiplex PCR reads into MiXCR, producing one record per CDR3 protein. Of roughly 450,000 distinct CDR3 sequences listed, about a fifth are singletons. Sequences were derived from peripheral blood mononuclear cells (PBMCs), sampled when the disease was refractory, from a patient treated with antithyroid drugs. All receptors derive from a female donor with Graves disease. Both conserved end residues are part of each CDR3. The D gene is left open where the match is weak. Expanded clones get a size class; other rows say once, few or many, or leave the size out.

v_gene,j_gene,d_gene,abundance,CDR3aa,CDR3nt
TRBV28,TRBJ1-2,-,many,CASSRGQPRSYGYTF,TGTGCCAGCAGCCGTGGACAGCCGAGGAGCTATGGCTACACCTTC
TRBV6-5,TRBJ1-5,-,few,CASSYSSPGASGQPQHF,TGTGCCAGCAGTTACTCGTCTCCAGGGGCGTCAGGTCAGCCCCAGCATTTT
TRBV9,TRBJ2-2,-,few,CASSLPPERQKNTGELFF,TGTGCCAGCAGCCTGCCCCCCGAACGGCAGAAGAACACCGGGGAGCTGTTTTTT
TRBV5-1,TRBJ2-7,TRBD2,many,CASSLGSGSYEQYF,TGTGCCAGCAGCTTAGGTAGCGGGAGCTACGAGCAGTACTTC
TRBV2,TRBJ2-5,-,-,CASSTAGWYQETQYF,TGTGCCAGCTCAACGGCGGGCTGGTACCAAGAGACCCAGTACTTC
TRBV27,TRBJ2-7,TRBD1,many,CASSFQRQGVLEQYF,TGTGCCAGCAGTTTTCAACGACAGGGTGTACTCGAGCAGTACTTC
TRBV6-4,TRBJ2-2,TRBD2,few,CASSPWEGLNTGELFF,TGTGCCAGCAGCCCCTGGGAGGGGCTGAACACCGGGGAGCTGTTTTTT
TRBV6-5,TRBJ2-2,-,many,CASSYSRTAKATGELFF,TGTGCCAGCAGTTACTCCAGGACAGCAAAAGCCACCGGGGAGCTGTTTTTT
TRBV20-1,TRBJ2-7,-,-,CSAGESGVMWDEQYF,TGCAGTGCTGGAGAATCCGGGGTCATGTGGGACGAGCAGTACTTC
TRBV6-2/TRBV6-3,TRBJ1-5,-,few,CASSEETLSNQPQHF,TGTGCCAGCAGTGAAGAGACGCTGAGCAATCAGCCCCAGCATTTT
TRBV29-1,TRBJ2-7,-,few,CSVAVSLSYEQYF,TGCAGCGTTGCCGTGAGCCTCTCCTACGAGCAGTACTTC
TRBV27,TRBJ2-7,TRBD2,few,CASSPLLAGGNGEQYF,TGTGCCAGCAGTCCACTACTAGCGGGAGGCAATGGCGAGCAGTACTTC
TRBV5-1,TRBJ1-1,TRBD1,many,CASSVALDRVGTEAFF,TGCGCCAGCAGCGTGGCCCTAGACAGGGTGGGCACTGAAGCTTTCTTT
TRBV6-2/TRBV6-3,TRBJ2-1,TRBD1,-,CAISGTGGNERFF,TGTGCCATCAGTGGGACAGGGGGCAATGAGCGGTTCTTC
TRBV2,TRBJ2-5,-,once,CAGSRDFEETQYF,TGTGCCGGCAGTCGGGACTTCGAAGAGACCCAGTACTTC